A single sample is the source of the 17 T cell receptor beta chains below, sequenced in a study of identical twins. MiXCR, applied by TCRdb to the 5' RACE reads, yields one record per CDR3 protein. Altogether about 690,000 distinct CDR3 sequences are present, over 20% being singletons, with the ten largest covering 4% to 5.5%. This sample was also put to use in a study of T cells expressing NK-cell markers.

Sequencing input: PBMCs. The receptors shown here come from a woman aged 18-30 years in good health.

The DNA of the CDR3 is TGTGCCAGCAGCGTAACAGCCAATGAGCAGTTCTTC. Amino acid sequence: CASSVTANEQFF. V usage is TRBV9 and J usage is TRBJ2-1; D remains unclear. Per germline, CDR1 SGDLS and CDR2 YYNGEE. V dropped 1 base and J dropped 6 bases, with 5 bases sitting between them. The CDR3 loop spans 12 amino acids.

The chain carries TRBV3-1 and TRBJ1-3; D uncertain. Germline V gene lookup returns CDR1 LGHDT and CDR2 YNNKEL (reference sequence). The V end lost 0 bases, the J end lost 4 bases, and 4 bases lay between the germline ends. The CDR3 spans 13 residues. The CDR3 reads CASSQEAGNTIYF. CDR3 coding DNA: TGTGCCAGCAGCCAAGAAGCCGGAAACACCATATATTTT.

This clonotype was detected a few times. This rearrangement joins TRBV5-1 to TRBJ2-3; D might be TRBD1 (5 bases). Germline values: CDR1 SGHRS, CDR2 YFSETQ. V lost 6 bases and J 0 bases, leaving 8 bases between the germline ends. The CDR3 sequence is 13 residues long. In DNA, the CDR3 is TGCGCCAGCAAGACAGCGAGCACAGATACGCAGTATTTT. This translates into CASKTASTDTQYF.

CDR3 in amino acids: CSARGPVEAFF. CDR3 sequence (DNA): TGCAGTGCTAGGGGTCCGGTTGAAGCTTTCTTT. The chain recombines TRBV20-1 with TRBJ1-1, with no clear D. This CDR3 is built from 11 residues. V shed 3 bases and J shed 7 bases, with 9 bases lying between them. Germline V gene lookup returns CDR1 DFQATT and CDR2 SNEGSKA (reference sequence).

This clonotype was found a few times. This chain uses TRBV20-1 with TRBJ1-5, with D tentatively TRBD1 (5 bases). The V gene lost 6 bases and the J gene lost 3 bases, with 15 bases spanning the gap. The CDR3 runs 14 residues. Germline V gives CDR1 DFQATT, CDR2 SNEGSKA (reference sequence). The CDR3 loop reads CSAPVGGANQPQHF. Written as DNA, the CDR3 is TGCAGTGCGCCGGTCGGGGGTGCCAATCAGCCCCAGCATTTT.

The rearrangement joins TRBV5-5 to TRBJ2-1; 7 bases line up with TRBD1. J lost 4 bases, V lost 0 bases, and 4 bases had no gene match. The CDR3 is 15 residues long. Germline V gene data show CDR1 as SGHKS and CDR2 as YYEKEE (reference sequence). The DNA for the CDR3 is TGTGCCAGCAGCTTGGGCAGGGGGATATACAATGAGCAGTTCTTC. Translating gives CASSLGRGIYNEQFF.

This chain connects TRBV25-1 to TRBJ1-6; D not resolved. Germline V gene sequence: CDR1 MGHDK, CDR2 SYGVNS. This CDR3 spans 14 amino acids. V was trimmed by 3 bases and J by 7 bases, leaving 10 bases between them. As DNA, the CDR3 is TGTGCCAGCAGTGACTACCGGGAGAATTCACCCCTCCACTTT. Its translation: CASSDYRENSPLHF.

The chain couples TRBV5-1 to TRBJ2-1; D possibly corresponds to TRBD2 (6 bases). The V end lost 4 bases, the J end lost 4 bases, and 15 bases lay between the germline ends. CDR1 is SGHRS, CDR2 YFSETQ, per germline. The CDR3 runs to 15 residues. CDR3 protein: CASSVRAGPYNEQFF. DNA of the CDR3: TGCGCCAGCAGCGTGCGGGCGGGACCTTACAATGAGCAGTTCTTC.

The CDR3 loop reads CASSFKDHNQPQHF. CDR3 DNA: TGTGCCAGCAGTTTTAAGGATCATAATCAGCCCCAGCATTTT. V gene TRBV12-3 or TRBV12-4 combines with J gene TRBJ1-5; no clear D gene. The length of the CDR3 is 14 residues. Trimming pared 3 bases from V and 4 bases from J, leaving 10 bases between.

On this clonotype: Its ends do not fully match the called genes, so a read error is possible. The V gene is TRBV7-2, the J gene TRBJ2-7; TRBD1 matches 7 bases. Germline assignment: CDR1 SGHTA and CDR2 FQGNSA. The CDR3 is 15 amino acids. The CDR3 bases are TGTGCCAGCAGCTTACAGGACAGGATCCTATACGAACAGTACTTC. Translating gives CASSLQDRILYEQYF.

This clonotype was counted only a few times. The V and J genes are TRBV6-2 or TRBV6-3 and TRBJ2-7; no firm D call. The germline V gene encodes CDR1 MNHEY and CDR2 SVGEGT. The V and J ends lost 7 bases and 2 bases respectively, with 6 bases between them. The CDR3 totals 11 residues. This chain's CDR3 is CASKWAYEQYF. The CDR3 DNA reads TGTGCCAGCAAATGGGCCTACGAGCAGTACTTC.

A few counts support this clonotype. The chain links TRBV11-2 to TRBJ2-7; TRBD2 agrees at 7 bases. V lost 0 bases to trimming and J lost 3 bases; unmatched junction nucleotides: 11. The germline V gene encodes CDR1 SGHAT and CDR2 FQNNGV. The CDR3 runs 17 residues. CDR3 sequence (DNA): TGTGCCAGCAGCTTAGATGACCAGGGTGGGGACTACTACGAGCAGTACTTC. Amino acid sequence: CASSLDDQGGDYYEQYF. Complete variable domain (other parts from reference TRBV11-2 and TRBJ2-7): EAGVAQSPRYKIIEKRQSVAFWCNPISGHATLYWYQQILGQGPKLLIQFQNNGVVDDSQLPKDRFSAERLKGVDSTLKIQPAKLEDSAVYLCASSLDDQGGDYYEQYFGPGTRLTVT.

The chain joins TRBV5-1 to TRBJ2-7; 9 bases match TRBD2. The CDR3 extends over 18 amino acids. The trim removed 0 bases at V and 1 base at J, leaving 11 bases unmatched. Germline V gene lookup returns CDR1 SGHRS and CDR2 YFSETQ. CDR3 DNA: TGCGCCAGCAGCTTGGAGGAGGCGCTAGCGGGGTATTCCTACGAGCAGTACTTC. Encoded protein: CASSLEEALAGYSYEQYF.

This clonotype was detected only a few times. The J gene is TRBJ1-2, the V gene TRBV20-1; D ambiguous. V was pared by 3 bases and J by 6 bases, with 8 bases between. The CDR3 contains 11 residues. CDR1 is DFQATT and CDR2 is SNEGSKA in the germline V gene (reference sequence). The CDR3 here is CSASWEDGYTF. The CDR3 region has the DNA TGCAGTGCTAGTTGGGAGGATGGCTACACCTTC.

This chain uses TRBV9 with TRBJ2-6; tentative D call: TRBD2 (6 bases). CDR1 is SGDLS, CDR2 YYNGEE, per germline. Deletions cut 4 bases from V and 0 bases from J, with 17 bases between. This CDR3 spans 18 amino acids. CDR3 bases: TGTGCCAGCAGCCCACCTGGGACTCTTGGCTCTGGGGCCAACGTCCTGACTTTC. Translation gives CASSPPGTLGSGANVLTF.

V usage is TRBV20-1 and J usage is TRBJ2-3; D possibly corresponds to TRBD2 (7 bases). Trimming stripped 6 bases from V and 2 bases from J, with 21 bases between. This CDR3 is built from 16 residues. The germline CDR1 and CDR2 sequences are DFQATT and SNEGSKA (reference sequence). CDR3 sequence: CSAYRGGRRITDTQYF. The CDR3 DNA reads as TGCAGTGCGTATAGGGGGGGCCGGAGGATCACAGATACGCAGTATTTT.

This clonotype occurred many times. CDR3 in DNA: TGTGCCAGCAGCGTCCGGACAGGGGACGATTCACCCCTCCACTTT. Its protein product is CASSVRTGDDSPLHF. The chain is built from TRBV9 and TRBJ1-6; 9 bases match TRBD1. CDR1 SGDLS and CDR2 YYNGEE come from the germline V gene. This CDR3 is 15 amino acids long. V dropped 2 bases and J dropped 8; count of bases not matched to a gene: 5.